This TCR beta chain appears in the sequencing data of a study of blood T cells in healthy people across ages. Across the study: Per every two T cells, about one barcoded beta molecule was captured by template switching.

This CDR3 spans 13 amino acids. Germline CDR1 SGHVS, CDR2 FQNEAQ. V was pared by 5 bases and J by 4 bases, with 0 bases of the junction left unmatched. Using a J-beta primer mix together with a sample-barcoded 5' primer, a second PCR was run for about 6 to 11 cycles. The authors tagged each cDNA molecule using a template-switch adaptor with 12 random nucleotides. TCRdb recomputed calls from the 5' RACE reads with MiXCR, one row per CDR3 protein. The sample has some 1.4 million distinct CDR3 sequences; 42% are singletons. Investigators took around 11 milliliters of peripheral blood from every donor. The rearrangement uses TRBV7-8 and TRBJ2-2; 8 nucleotides agree with TRBD1. The clonotype comes from a woman in her late teens or twenties in good health. Sample: blood. The CDR3 is CASSTGGTGELFF. CDR3 DNA sequence: TGTGCCAGCAGCACAGGGGGCACCGGGGAGCTGTTTTTT.